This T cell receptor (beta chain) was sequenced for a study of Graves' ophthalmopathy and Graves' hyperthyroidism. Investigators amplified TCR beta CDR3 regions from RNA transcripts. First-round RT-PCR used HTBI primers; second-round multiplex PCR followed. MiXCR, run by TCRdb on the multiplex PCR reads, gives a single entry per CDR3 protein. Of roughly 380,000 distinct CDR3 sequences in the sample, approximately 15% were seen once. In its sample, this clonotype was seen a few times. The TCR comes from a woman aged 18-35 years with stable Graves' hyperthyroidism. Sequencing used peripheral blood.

The CDR3 DNA sequence: TGTGCCAGCTCCCGCAGCTCAGGGGCCTACGAGCAGTACTTC. Its protein is CASSRSSGAYEQYF. The chain employs TRBV18 and TRBJ2-7; D might be TRBD1 (6 bases). This CDR3 has 14 residues. The V end was cut by 6 bases, the J end by 2 bases, with 14 bases between. Germline values: CDR1 KGHSH, CDR2 LQKENI. The entire variable domain, with the rest obtained from reference TRBV18 and TRBJ2-7, is as follows: NAGVMQNPRHLVRRRGQEARLRCSPMKGHSHVYWYRQLPEEGLKFMVYLQKENIIDESGMPKERFSAEFPKEGPSILRIQQVVRGDSAAYFCASSRSSGAYEQYFGPGTRLTVT.